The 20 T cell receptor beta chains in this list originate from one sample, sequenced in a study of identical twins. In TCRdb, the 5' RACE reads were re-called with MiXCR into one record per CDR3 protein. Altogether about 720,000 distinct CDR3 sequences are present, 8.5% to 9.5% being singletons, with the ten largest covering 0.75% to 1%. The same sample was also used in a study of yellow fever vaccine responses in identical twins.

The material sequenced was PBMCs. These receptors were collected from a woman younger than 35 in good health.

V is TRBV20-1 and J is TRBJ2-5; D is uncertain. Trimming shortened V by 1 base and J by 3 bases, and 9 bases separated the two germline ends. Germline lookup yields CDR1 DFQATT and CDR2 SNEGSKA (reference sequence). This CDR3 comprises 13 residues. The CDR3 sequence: CSARADLEETQYF. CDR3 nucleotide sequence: TGCAGTGCTAGAGCGGATTTGGAAGAGACCCAGTACTTC.

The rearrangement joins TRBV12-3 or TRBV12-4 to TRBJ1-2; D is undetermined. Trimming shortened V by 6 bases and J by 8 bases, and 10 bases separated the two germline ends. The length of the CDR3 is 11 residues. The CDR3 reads CASRDPYGYTF. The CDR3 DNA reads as TGTGCCAGCAGGGACCCATACGGCTACACCTTC.

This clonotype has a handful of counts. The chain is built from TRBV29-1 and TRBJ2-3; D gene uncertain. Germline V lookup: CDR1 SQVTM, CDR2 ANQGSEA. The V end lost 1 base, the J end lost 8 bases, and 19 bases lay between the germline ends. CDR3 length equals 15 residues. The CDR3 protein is CSVEVPLALPGTQYF. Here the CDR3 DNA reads TGCAGCGTTGAAGTCCCGCTGGCGCTGCCCGGTACGCAGTATTTT.

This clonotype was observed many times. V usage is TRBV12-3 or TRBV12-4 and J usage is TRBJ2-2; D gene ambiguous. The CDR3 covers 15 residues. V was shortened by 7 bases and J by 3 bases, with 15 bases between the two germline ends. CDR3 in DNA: TGTGCCAGCATCCCGTGGGGTGGGCACACCGGGGAGCTGTTTTTT. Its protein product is CASIPWGGHTGELFF.

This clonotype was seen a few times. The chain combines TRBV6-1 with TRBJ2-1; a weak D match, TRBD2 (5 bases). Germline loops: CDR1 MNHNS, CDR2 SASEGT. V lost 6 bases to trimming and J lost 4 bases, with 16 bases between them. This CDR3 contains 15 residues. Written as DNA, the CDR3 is TGTGCCAGCAGATTGCTAGCTGGCGAATACAATGAGCAGTTCTTC. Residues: CASRLLAGEYNEQFF.

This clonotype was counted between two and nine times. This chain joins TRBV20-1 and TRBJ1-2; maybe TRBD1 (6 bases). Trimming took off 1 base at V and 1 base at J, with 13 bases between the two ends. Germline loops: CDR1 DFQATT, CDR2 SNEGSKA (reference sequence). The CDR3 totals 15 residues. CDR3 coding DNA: TGCAGTGCTAGAGGGACAGCCGACAGTAACTATGGCTACACCTTC. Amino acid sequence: CSARGTADSNYGYTF.

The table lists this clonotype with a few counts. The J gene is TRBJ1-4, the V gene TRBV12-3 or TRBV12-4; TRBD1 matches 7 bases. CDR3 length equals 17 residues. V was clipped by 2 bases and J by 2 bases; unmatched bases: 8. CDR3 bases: TGTGCCAGCAGTTTAAGACAGGGAGCTTCCACTAATGAAAAACTGTTTTTT. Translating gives CASSLRQGASTNEKLFF.

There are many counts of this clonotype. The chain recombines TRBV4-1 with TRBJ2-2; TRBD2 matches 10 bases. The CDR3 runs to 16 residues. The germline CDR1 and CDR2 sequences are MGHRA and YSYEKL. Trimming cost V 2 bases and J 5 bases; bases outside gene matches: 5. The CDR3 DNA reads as TGCGCCAGCAGCCAACCACCTAGCGGGAGTACCGGGGAGCTGTTTTTT. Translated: CASSQPPSGSTGELFF.

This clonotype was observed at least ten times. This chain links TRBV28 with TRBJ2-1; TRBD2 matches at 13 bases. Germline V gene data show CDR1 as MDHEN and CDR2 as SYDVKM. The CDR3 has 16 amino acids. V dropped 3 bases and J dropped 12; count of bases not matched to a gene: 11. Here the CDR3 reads CASSFRTSGRMRRQFF. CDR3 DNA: TGTGCCAGCAGTTTCCGGACTAGCGGGAGAATGAGGAGGCAGTTCTTC.

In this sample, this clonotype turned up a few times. CDR3 DNA: TGTGCCAGCAGCCCTAAGACCCCGAACACCGGGGAGCTGTTTTTT. Translation gives CASSPKTPNTGELFF. The chain has TRBV3-1 and TRBJ2-2; D unresolved. V gave up 4 bases and J gave up 0 bases, with 9 bases separating them. The germline V gene encodes CDR1 LGHDT and CDR2 YNNKEL (reference sequence). This CDR3 spans 15 amino acids.

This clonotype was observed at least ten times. Written as DNA, the CDR3 is TGTGCCAGCAGCCAAGGGACGACTGCAACTAATGAAAAACTGTTTTTT. Translation gives CASSQGTTATNEKLFF. J is TRBJ1-4 and V is TRBV12-3 or TRBV12-4; D is perhaps TRBD1 (5 bases). Trimming stripped 6 bases from V and 0 bases from J, with 14 bases between. The CDR3 extends over 16 amino acids.

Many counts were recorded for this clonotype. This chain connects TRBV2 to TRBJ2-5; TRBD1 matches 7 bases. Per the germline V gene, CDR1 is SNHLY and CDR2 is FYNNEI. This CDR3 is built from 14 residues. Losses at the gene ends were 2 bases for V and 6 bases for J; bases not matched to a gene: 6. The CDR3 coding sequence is TGTGCCAGCAGTGAAAGGGGACAGATCAAGACCCAGTACTTC. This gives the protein CASSERGQIKTQYF.

CDR3 amino acids: CASTGGRAYEQYF. In DNA form, the CDR3 reads TGTGCCAGCACGGGGGGCAGGGCCTACGAGCAGTACTTC. The chain uses TRBV7-2 and TRBJ2-7; D is perhaps TRBD2 (7 bases). With 7 bases removed from V and 2 bases from J, the gap between germline ends came to 12 bases. The CDR3 has 13 amino acids. In germline, CDR1 is SGHTA, CDR2 FQGNSA.

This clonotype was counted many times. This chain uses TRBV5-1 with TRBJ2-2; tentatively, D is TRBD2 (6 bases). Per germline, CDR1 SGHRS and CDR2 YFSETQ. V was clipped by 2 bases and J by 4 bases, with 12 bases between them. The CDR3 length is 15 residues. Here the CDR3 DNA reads TGCGCCAGCAGCTTCTCCCGGGGAGGCACCGGGGAGCTGTTTTTT. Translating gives CASSFSRGGTGELFF.

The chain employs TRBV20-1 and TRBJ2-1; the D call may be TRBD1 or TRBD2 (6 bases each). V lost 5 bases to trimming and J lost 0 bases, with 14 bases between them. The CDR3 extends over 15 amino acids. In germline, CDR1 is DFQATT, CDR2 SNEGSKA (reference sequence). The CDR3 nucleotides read TGCAGTGCTCATATAGGGGGGAGCTCCTACAATGAGCAGTTCTTC. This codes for CSAHIGGSSYNEQFF.

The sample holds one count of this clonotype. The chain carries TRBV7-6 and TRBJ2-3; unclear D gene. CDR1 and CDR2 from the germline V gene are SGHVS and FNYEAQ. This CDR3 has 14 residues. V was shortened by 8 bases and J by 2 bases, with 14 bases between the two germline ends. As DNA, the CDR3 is TGTGCCAGCCAGCCCAGCGCGGCCACAGATACGCAGTATTTT. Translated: CASQPSAATDTQYF.

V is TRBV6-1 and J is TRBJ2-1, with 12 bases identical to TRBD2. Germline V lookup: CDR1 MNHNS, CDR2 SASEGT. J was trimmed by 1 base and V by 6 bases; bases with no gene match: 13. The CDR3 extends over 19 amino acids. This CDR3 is CASRGWTSGINGSYNEQFF. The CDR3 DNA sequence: TGTGCCAGCAGGGGATGGACTAGCGGGATAAATGGTTCCTACAATGAGCAGTTCTTC.

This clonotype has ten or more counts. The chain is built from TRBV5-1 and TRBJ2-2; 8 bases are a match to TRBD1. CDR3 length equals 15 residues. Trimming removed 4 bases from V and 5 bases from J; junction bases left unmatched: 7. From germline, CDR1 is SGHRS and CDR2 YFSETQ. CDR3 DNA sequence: TGCGCCAGCAGCCCTGACAGGGGTGGGACCGGGGAGCTGTTTTTT. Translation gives CASSPDRGGTGELFF.

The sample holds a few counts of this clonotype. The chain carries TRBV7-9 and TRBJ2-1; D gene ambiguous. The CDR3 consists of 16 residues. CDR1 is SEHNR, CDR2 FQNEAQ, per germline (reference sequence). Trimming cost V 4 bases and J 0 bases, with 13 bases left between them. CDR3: CASSSYLQNSYNEQFF. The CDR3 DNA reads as TGTGCCAGCAGCTCATATCTACAAAACTCCTACAATGAGCAGTTCTTC. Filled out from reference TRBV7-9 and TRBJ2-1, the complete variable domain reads DTGVSQNPRHKITKRGQNVTFRCDPISEHNRLYWYRQTLGQGPEFLTYFQNEAQLEKSRLLSDRFSAERPKGSFSTLEIQRTEQGDSAMYLCASSSYLQNSYNEQFFGPGTRLTVL.

The CDR3 here is CASSLAGWDGQFF. The CDR3 DNA reads as TGTGCCAGCAGCTTAGCAGGGTGGGATGGGCAGTTCTTC. This chain connects TRBV7-9 to TRBJ2-1; D unclear. Between the trimmed V and J ends, which lost 0 bases and 12 bases, there was a span of 12 bases. CDR3 size: 13 residues. CDR1 and CDR2 from the germline V gene are SEHNR and FQNEAQ (reference sequence).